Listed below are T cell receptor beta chains from one sample, sequenced in a study of shared clonotypes between healthy human individuals. The data were produced by immunoSEQ multiplex PCR, yet TCRdb's version contains in-frame clones alone and is incomplete. The data contain 1,400,000 or so clones, less than 99% of them singletons. The specimen sequenced was naive CD4+ T cells sorted from blood. The receptors originated from a man aged 30 to 39 in good health. CDR3s include the opening cysteine and the closing phenylalanine or tryptophan. Each record gives: V gene, D gene, clone size, J gene, CDR3 DNA, CDR3 protein. The D gene is left open where the match is weak. Only some rows state a clone size, as once, few, many or a class for expanded clones.

V: TRBV18; D: .; size: .; J: TRBJ1-5; DNA: TGTGCCAGCTCACCTGGGGATCAGCCCCAGCATTTT; CDR3: CASSPGDQPQHF
V: TRBV9; D: TRBD2; size: .; J: TRBJ2-2; DNA: TGTGCCAGCAGCGTAGCACTAGCGGCGAACACCGGGGAGCTGTTTTTT; CDR3: CASSVALAANTGELFF
V: TRBV4-3; D: .; size: .; J: TRBJ2-3; DNA: TGCGCCAGCAGCCAGCTTTTAGAGGATACGCAGTATTTT; CDR3: CASSQLLEDTQYF
V: TRBV19; D: TRBD2; size: .; J: TRBJ2-7; DNA: TGTGCCAGTAGTACAGCTAGCGGGAGCCCCTACGAGCAGTACTTC; CDR3: CASSTASGSPYEQYF
V: TRBV9; D: TRBD2; size: .; J: TRBJ2-7; DNA: TGTGCCAGCAGCGTCGGGGGGGCCACCTACGAGCAGTACTTC; CDR3: CASSVGGATYEQYF
V: TRBV6-5; D: TRBD2; size: .; J: TRBJ2-1; DNA: TGTGCCAGCAGTTCCGGGACTAGTTTTTATGAGCAGTTCTTC; CDR3: CASSSGTSFYEQFF
V: TRBV28; D: .; size: .; J: TRBJ1-3; DNA: TGTGCCAGCAGTCCCCTGGATAATTTCTCTGGAAACACCATATATTTT; CDR3: CASSPLDNFSGNTIYF
V: TRBV4-1; D: .; size: .; J: TRBJ2-3; DNA: TGCGCCAGCAGCCAAGATGGAGCATTTGTGGGCAGGGATACGCAGTATTTT; CDR3: CASSQDGAFVGRDTQYF
V: TRBV7-8; D: TRBD2; size: .; J: TRBJ2-7; DNA: TGTGCCAGCAGCCGCGGGGGTGACTTCTCCTACGAGCAGTACTTC; CDR3: CASSRGGDFSYEQYF
V: TRBV2; D: .; size: .; J: TRBJ1-1; DNA: TGTGCCAGCAGCCTAGGCAGTGTCACTGAAGCTTTCTTT; CDR3: CASSLGSVTEAFF
V: TRBV7-9; D: TRBD2; size: .; J: TRBJ2-7; DNA: TGTGCCAGCAGCTTGGGACTAGCGGGTTTCCCTTCCTACGAGCAGTACTTC; CDR3: CASSLGLAGFPSYEQYF
V: TRBV18; D: TRBD1; size: .; J: TRBJ1-5; DNA: TGTGCCAGCTCACCTCAAACAGGGGATCAGCCCCAGCATTTT; CDR3: CASSPQTGDQPQHF
V: TRBV5-1; D: .; size: .; J: TRBJ2-7; DNA: TGCGCCAGCAGCGGAAGTCACGGGGACCCCTACGAGCAGTACTTC; CDR3: CASSGSHGDPYEQYF
V: TRBV14; D: .; size: .; J: TRBJ1-2; DNA: TGTGCCAGCAGCCACCTAAACCCCCGGGACGCCTTC; CDR3: CASSHLNPRDAF
V: TRBV7-2; D: .; size: .; J: TRBJ2-7; DNA: TGTGCCAGCAGCTTAGGGAATGGCGCCAACTACGAGCAGTACTTC; CDR3: CASSLGNGANYEQYF
V: TRBV4-1; D: .; size: .; J: TRBJ1-2; DNA: TGCGCCAGCAGCCAATCGGATAACTATGGCTACACCTTC; CDR3: CASSQSDNYGYTF
V: TRBV11-1; D: TRBD1; size: .; J: TRBJ2-1; DNA: TGTGCCAGCAGCTTTTTGACAGGGATCTACAATGAGCAGTTCTTC; CDR3: CASSFLTGIYNEQFF
V: TRBV11-2; D: .; size: .; J: TRBJ2-3; DNA: TGTGCCAGCAGCTTAGGGGGAGAGACCGATACGCAGTATTTT; CDR3: CASSLGGETDTQYF
V: TRBV2; D: TRBD1; size: .; J: TRBJ1-2; DNA: TGTGCCAGCAGTGATCTAAGACAGGGAGGAGGCTACACCTTC; CDR3: CASSDLRQGGGYTF
V: TRBV5-1; D: .; size: .; J: TRBJ2-5; DNA: TGCGCCAGCAGCCCGGGGGTAGGGTTGGAGACCCAGTACTTC; CDR3: CASSPGVGLETQYF
V: TRBV25-1; D: TRBD2; size: .; J: TRBJ2-2; DNA: TGTGCCAGCAGTGACGGAATACTAGCGGGAGACACCGGGGAGCTGTTTTTT; CDR3: CASSDGILAGDTGELFF
V: TRBV5-1; D: .; size: .; J: TRBJ1-2; DNA: TGCGCCAGCAGGCAGGACTGGGGGCGGAGGGGCTACACCTTC; CDR3: CASRQDWGRRGYTF
V: TRBV28; D: .; size: .; J: TRBJ2-7; DNA: TGTGCCAGCACCAGATCATCTTACGAGCAGTACTTC; CDR3: CASTRSSYEQYF
V: TRBV6-1; D: .; size: .; J: TRBJ2-4; DNA: TGTGCCAGCAGTGATCCGGGGAGAATTCAGTACTTC; CDR3: CASSDPGRIQYF
V: TRBV6-6; D: TRBD2; size: .; J: TRBJ2-7; DNA: TGTGCCAGCAGTTTCAGACTAGCGGGAGGGTCGGAGCAGTACTTC; CDR3: CASSFRLAGGSEQYF
V: TRBV4-1; D: .; size: .; J: TRBJ1-4; DNA: TGCGCCAGCAGCCAAGACTCTACCGGGGAAGAAAAACTGTTTTTT; CDR3: CASSQDSTGEEKLFF
V: TRBV9; D: TRBD1; size: .; J: TRBJ2-7; DNA: TGTGCCAGCAGCGTTAACTCCGGGACAGGGGGCTCCGAGCAGTACTTC; CDR3: CASSVNSGTGGSEQYF
V: TRBV6-5; D: .; size: once; J: TRBJ2-7; DNA: TGTGCCAGCAGATACCACAGGGACCGCGAGCAGTACTTC; CDR3: CASRYHRDREQYF
V: TRBV18; D: .; size: .; J: TRBJ1-4; DNA: TGTGCCAGCTCACCCGGGGCAGGCGGGGGTGAAAAACTGTTTTTT; CDR3: CASSPGAGGGEKLFF
V: TRBV6-1; D: TRBD1; size: .; J: TRBJ1-5; DNA: TGTGCCAGCAGTGACAGGGGACAGGACTATCAGCCCCAGCATTTT; CDR3: CASSDRGQDYQPQHF
V: TRBV28; D: .; size: .; J: TRBJ2-1; DNA: TGTGCCAGCAGTCGAATGACAGGCTACAATGAGCAGTTCTTC; CDR3: CASSRMTGYNEQFF
V: TRBV11-2; D: TRBD1; size: .; J: TRBJ1-5; DNA: TGTGCCAGCAGGGGCCCCCGGGACAGACACAATCAGCCCCAGCATTTT; CDR3: CASRGPRDRHNQPQHF
V: TRBV28; D: .; size: .; J: TRBJ2-7; DNA: TGTGCCAGCAGTGACAGATACGAGCAGTACTTC; CDR3: CASSDRYEQYF
V: TRBV7-9; D: .; size: .; J: TRBJ2-1; DNA: TGTGCCAGCAGCTTAGCCACAGCCCGTACCCCCACTGAGCAGTTCTTC; CDR3: CASSLATARTPTEQFF
V: TRBV6-1; D: .; size: .; J: TRBJ2-4; DNA: TGTGCCAGCAGTGATCTGGCTAGTCGGCGTTTAGCCAAAAACATTCAGTACTTC; CDR3: CASSDLASRRLAKNIQYF
V: TRBV28; D: .; size: .; J: TRBJ2-7; DNA: TGTGCCAGCAGTTTATTCGGGAAGGGGGCCTACGAGCAGTACTTC; CDR3: CASSLFGKGAYEQYF
V: TRBV11-2; D: .; size: .; J: TRBJ2-5; DNA: TGTGCCAGCAGAACAAACCCGGGAGTATGGGAGACCCAGTACTTC; CDR3: CASRTNPGVWETQYF
V: TRBV7-9; D: TRBD1; size: .; J: TRBJ1-1; DNA: TGTGCCAGCAGATACAAAGACAGGGAGACTGAAGCTTTCTTT; CDR3: CASRYKDRETEAFF
V: TRBV11-2; D: TRBD2; size: .; J: TRBJ2-7; DNA: TGTGCCAGCACCCTAGCGGGAGATGGGTACGAGCAGTACTTC; CDR3: CASTLAGDGYEQYF
V: TRBV28; D: TRBD2; size: .; J: TRBJ2-7; DNA: TGTGCCAGCAGTCGCGGGAGGTTTGACGAGCAGTACTTC; CDR3: CASSRGRFDEQYF
V: TRBV27; D: .; size: .; J: TRBJ1-4; DNA: TGTGCCAGCAAGTCGTTCAGCCCGATGAGTGAAAAACTGTTTTTT; CDR3: CASKSFSPMSEKLFF
V: TRBV4-1; D: .; size: .; J: TRBJ1-1; DNA: TGCGCCAGCAGCCAAGTCCGGGGTGGCACTGAAGCTTTCTTT; CDR3: CASSQVRGGTEAFF
V: TRBV2; D: .; size: .; J: TRBJ1-3; DNA: TGTGCCAGCAATGGGGACGGCTCTGGAAACACCATATATTTT; CDR3: CASNGDGSGNTIYF
V: TRBV21-1; D: .; size: .; J: TRBJ2-7; DNA: TGTGCCAGCAGCTCACGGGGCCCCTACGAGCAGTACTTC; CDR3: CASSSRGPYEQYF
V: TRBV5-5; D: .; size: .; J: TRBJ2-7; DNA: TGTGCCAGCAGCTTGGCGGACGGACCCTACGAGCAGTACTTC; CDR3: CASSLADGPYEQYF
V: TRBV7-2; D: .; size: .; J: TRBJ1-5; DNA: TGTGCCAGCAGCTTGGACGGGCGCAATCAGCCCCAGCATTTT; CDR3: CASSLDGRNQPQHF
V: TRBV14; D: .; size: once; J: TRBJ2-7; DNA: TGTGCCAGCAGCAAGGGAAGTTTTAAAGGGCGGCTATCCTACGAGCAGTACTTC; CDR3: CASSKGSFKGRLSYEQYF
V: TRBV5-1; D: TRBD1; size: .; J: TRBJ1-5; DNA: TGCGCCAGCAGCCGACTCCCTTCCGGACAGGATAGCAATCAGCCCCAGCATTTT; CDR3: CASSRLPSGQDSNQPQHF
V: TRBV28; D: .; size: .; J: TRBJ2-7; DNA: TGTGCCAGCAGTTCTAAGGGGTCCTTAGGGTACGAGCAGTACTTC; CDR3: CASSSKGSLGYEQYF
V: TRBV25-1; D: .; size: .; J: TRBJ1-4; DNA: TGTGCCAGCGGGGACGGATCTAATGAAAAACTGTTTTTT; CDR3: CASGDGSNEKLFF
V: TRBV2; D: .; size: .; J: TRBJ2-3; DNA: TGTGCCAGCAGTGGGTACAACCCAGATACGCAGTATTTT; CDR3: CASSGYNPDTQYF
V: TRBV5-4; D: .; size: .; J: TRBJ2-4; DNA: TGTGCCAGCAGCTGGGGGGCGGGACTAGCCAAAAACATTCAGTACTTC; CDR3: CASSWGAGLAKNIQYF
V: TRBV6-5; D: .; size: .; J: TRBJ2-7; DNA: TGTGCCAGCAGTAGCCGACCGGCCGGTTTTCAATACTTC; CDR3: CASSSRPAGFQYF